The T cell receptor (beta chain) under discussion was sequenced for a study of beta chain features in type 1 diabetes (dated by TCRdb to the late 2010s). General notes on the study: Mean age, gender distribution, total cell number and subset yield did not differ between patients and healthy donors. Naive and central memory subsets were obtained from all 30 or so donors, but regulatory and stem cell-like memory subsets were isolated from only 8 patients and roughly eight healthy donors. The study compared TCRB repertoires of sorted circulating CD4+ T cell subsets between recently diagnosed type 1 diabetes patients and matched healthy donors. A total of 85 million to 110 million sorted cells were examined across all samples, and RNA yield correlated strongly with the number of cells per subset.

From each donor, a single peripheral blood sample of about 100 mL on average was drawn into heparinised tubes. Using a panel that included CD45RO, CCR7, CD25, CD127, CD95 and CD27, naive, central memory, regulatory and stem cell-like memory CD4+ T cells were sorted on a BD FACSAria II. Every sorted population had a purity above 95%. PBMCs were isolated right away by Lymphoprep density gradient centrifugation and were stained directly, without culture. Samples were stained and sorted in pairs, with one healthy donor and one patient per experiment, so that batch effects were minimized. Results the study describes overall, beyond this receptor: At VDJ recombination sites, patients with type 1 diabetes made fewer insertions and deleted more nucleotides, a pattern implying thymic rearrangement abnormalities. PCR may preferentially amplify shorter templates, but because patient and control samples were amplified and corrected together, any resulting skew would affect both groups equally. Only small numbers of individuals were included in the HLA sub-analyses, which left unresolved whether HLA type had any influence on TCRB rearrangement. The naive, central memory and regulatory TCRB repertoires appeared to resemble one another more closely among patients than among healthy donors. Type 1 diabetes patients showed a moderate but significant shortening of TCRB CDR3 length in all four CD4+ subsets. Because cDNA was sequenced instead of genomic DNA, highly expressing activated cells could be over-represented, though the groups showed no difference in activation or CD3 levels.

In its sample, this clone was seen a few times. The antigen it recognizes is unknown. No much larger clone exists at a distance of one base, and base qualities are not known. The High Capacity cDNA Reverse Transcription Kit was used to reverse transcribe all of the isolated RNA, meaning that expressed TCRB transcripts were what got sequenced. Deep immunoSEQ sequencing was applied to naive, central memory and regulatory T cell samples, giving an average of around 3.4 million total reads per sample. Sorted cells were lysed in RLT buffer, and RNA was extracted using DNase-treated RNeasy Micro or Mini kits according to cell number. To prevent cross-contamination, every cell subset was processed on its own, while patient and healthy donor samples were processed together. The immunoSEQ multiplex PCR was used to amplify TCRB sequences from cDNA, yielding 87-bp fragments that span the CDR3 region. Sequencing of the amplicons was performed on the Illumina HiSeq platform. In the paper's pipeline: PCR bias was computationally corrected using synthetic template baselines, reads within Hamming distance 2 were collapsed, and singletons that could not be merged were discarded. Reads were aligned against IMGT to assign V, D and J genes, CDR3 length and insertions or deletions at six rearrangement sites. Clonotype counts were normalized to sorted cell number within each subset before computing true diversity and Gini coefficients with the tcR R package. The overlap coefficient, calculated on TCRB nucleotide sequences, was used to measure repertoire sharing. Out-of-frame TCRB sequences from naive cells were analyzed as a proxy for the pre-selection repertoire. In TCRdb, the immuneACCESS table is reduced to in-frame sequences with V and J assigned. These tables do not hold every clone; where another copy was compared, an unresolved V gene accounts for under half, and the others remain unexplained. D and trimming come from the DNA, and the V and J calls and clone size come from that table. The sample contains nearly 700,000 clones, about an eighth of them found a single time. The ten largest clones add up to 0.02% to 0.025% of the sample.

Reading from cysteine to phenylalanine, the CDR3 counts 14 amino acids. Only the CDR3 part of the read is kept: 42 bases, read in frame from the first base. Reading the germline V gene gives CDR1 KGHSH and CDR2 LQKENI. V is clipped by 2 bases and J by 2 bases, and the sequence between their germline boundaries is 10 bases long. Sequenced sample: naive CD4+ T cells from blood. The label giving this sample's cell subset or site can be read as: true naive CD4+ T cells. The rearranged segments are TRBV18 and TRBJ2-7, with no reliable assignment of the D segment. The sequence derives from a man aged 18 to 30 with type 1 diabetes. CDR3 reads: CASSPAGVTYEQYF. At the DNA level, the sequence is TGTGCCAGCTCACCAGCAGGCGTTACCTACGAGCAGTACTTC. Full variable domain (CDR3 extended with the reference TRBV18 and TRBJ2-7 proteins): NAGVMQNPRHLVRRRGQEARLRCSPMKGHSHVYWYRQLPEEGLKFMVYLQKENIIDESGMPKERFSAEFPKEGPSILRIQQVVRGDSAAYFCASSPAGVTYEQYFGPGTRLTVT.